This TCR beta chain was captured by sequencing in a study of tumor-infiltrating lymphocytes in primary liver carcinoma. Notes on the study in general: Tumor-adjacent and tumor-blood pairs overlapped less than tumor region pairs did. All five tumor regions shared only about 7.5-24% of top clones.

From approximately 20-30 mg of unsorted bulk tissue, DNA and RNA were co-extracted together. Sampling of every tumor involved five separate regions. These included the tumor centre. A constant-region primer served to make TCR beta cDNA from roughly 540 ng total RNA. Nested multiplex PCR, run for three rounds with slightly modified ARM-PCR, yielded TCR beta libraries. TRBV1-TRBV30 forward primers paired with a C-beta reverse primer drove the first two PCR rounds, approximately 11 cycles each. One entry per CDR3 protein results from TCRdb running MiXCR on the multiplex PCR reads. The table includes 90,000 to 110,000 distinct CDR3 sequences, roughly 80% detected once. Germline assignment: CDR1 SGHRS and CDR2 YFSETQ. The CDR3 totals 16 residues. Worth noting for this clonotype: The antigen remains undetermined. The junction departs from the called germline gene at one end, perhaps through a read error.

The TCR comes from a man aged 35 to 55 with primary liver carcinoma and hepatitis B virus infection. V is TRBV5-1 and J is TRBJ2-6, with D maybe TRBD2 (6 bases). Input material: liver tumor tissue from sampling region 3. The sample's subset: tumor region T3, left-lateral pole. Written as DNA, the CDR3 is TGCGCCAGCCGCTTGGGACTGGAAGCTGGGGCCAACGTCCTGACTTTC. Translating gives CASRLGLEAGANVLTF.